Sequencing of this TCR beta chain was carried out in a study of control samples from healthy donors and cancer patients. Germline CDR1 reads LGHNT; CDR2 reads FRNRAP. Between the trimmed V and J ends, which lost 3 bases and 0 bases, there was a span of 17 bases. The CDR3 length is 17 residues. Clones were read by immunoSEQ multiplex PCR, and TCRdb kept only the in-frame ones, dropping some. The sample has about 160,000 clones; around 94% are singletons. Sequencing was performed on PBMCs. The chain combines TRBV12-5 with TRBJ1-1; D uncertain. The receptor was derived from a man aged 55 to 70 with colorectal cancer. DNA for the CDR3: TGTGCTAGTGGTTTAATCTTACCGCGGGTCATGAACACTGAAGCTTTCTTT. This gives the protein CASGLILPRVMNTEAFF.